This T cell receptor beta chain appears in the sequencing data of a study of cytomegalovirus exposure and HLA in healthy donors. Overall study: Of the donors genotyped, about 410 in all, over 80% fell in the Caucasian-associated ancestry cluster.

With 60 Vbeta and 13 Jbeta primers, the PCR was carried out. Libraries were prepared by immunoSEQ multiplex PCR; TCRdb keeps only in-frame clonotypes and omits some of them. This repertoire shows approximately 140,000 clones, roughly 77% found once; its top ten account for about 3.7%. Overall study findings and caveats: Productive rates of about 90% or about 30% were seen for most TCR beta V segments in an earlier analysis. An ancestry cluster, one associated with Asian ancestry, reportedly showed fewer N-insertions than the 666-donor mean in a later analysis.

In this sample, this clone turned up a few times. Its antigen is currently unknown. Per the germline V gene, CDR1 is SGHNT and CDR2 is YYREEE (reference sequence). V lost 4 bases to trimming and J lost 6 bases; unmatched junction nucleotides: 2. CDR3 size: 13 residues. The sequenced material came from PBMCs. The origin of this receptor is a human donor in good health. J is TRBJ2-1 and V is TRBV5-4, with 9 bases that match TRBD2. CDR3 region: CASSPTSGNEQFF. As DNA, the CDR3 is TGTGCCAGCAGCCCGACTAGCGGCAATGAGCAGTTCTTC.